This TCR beta chain was sequenced during a study of blood T cell repertoires in COVID-19. Study as a whole: Sites in the United States, Italy and Spain provided acute and convalescent COVID-19 samples.

CDR1 is SGHAT, CDR2 FQNNGV, per germline. Trimming removed 1 base from V and 4 bases from J, with 17 bases in between. The CDR3 contains 16 residues. Using immunoSEQ multiplex PCR, the repertoire was profiled, and TCRdb retains in-frame clones only, with some absent. The table has about 41,000 clones, about 85% seen once. Sequencing was carried out using peripheral blood. The chain has TRBV11-2 and TRBJ2-7, with D perhaps TRBD1 (8 bases). The TCR originated in a man in his 60s with acute or convalescent COVID-19. This CDR3 reads CASSLGTGRGSYEQYF. DNA of the CDR3: TGTGCCAGCAGCTTAGGGACAGGGAGGGGCTCGTACGAGCAGTACTTC.